This T cell receptor beta chain was profiled in a study of metastatic and nonmetastatic thyroid tumors. Study in general: Comparison of repertoires was carried out across blood and tumor or nodule tissue from malignant and benign thyroid patients.

Original analysis: The authors used CDR3 differences across clinicopathological groups to build a distant-metastasis classifier for papillary thyroid cancer. TCRdb re-called clones via MiXCR from the PCR reads. These V and J calls rely on TCRdb rather than the paper's analysis. Of 85,000 to 95,000 clones listed, under 15% are singletons. Study results and limitations: In blood and tumor, TCR beta diversity was reportedly significantly higher in malignant thyroid tumors than in benign nodules.

Patients underwent thyroid surgery, and none had received any treatment before it. On this clone itself: Its antigen is still unknown.

CDR3 size: 16 residues. Trimming took off 6 bases at V and 3 bases at J, with 18 bases between the two ends. CDR1 is KGHSY, CDR2 FQNENV, per germline. The sequencing input was blood. This receptor was taken from a female donor with papillary thyroid cancer or a benign thyroid nodule (not recorded which). Some clones in this sample may be carry-over from other donors' samples. The chain couples TRBV16 to TRBJ1-5; a weak D match, TRBD1 (6 bases). CDR3 DNA: TGTGCCAGCAGACCACGGGGGGCGAGGGACAATCAGCCCCAGCATTTT. The encoded protein is CASRPRGARDNQPQHF.